Below, one TCR beta chain is given with its context. These data come from a study of blood T cell repertoires in COVID-19. Study summary: The United States, Italy and Spain provided the acute and convalescent COVID-19 samples. From T cells, B-cell-depleted T cells, or PBMCs came the material, which was cDNA or gDNA.

Seattle patient enrollment occurred during active infection, with longitudinal follow-up thereafter. Original processing methods: Amplification of reference gene primers was used by the study to estimate nucleated cell counts. Generated by immunoSEQ multiplex PCR, the TCRdb table keeps only in-frame clones and is missing some. Clone size and V and J calls were adopted from that table, with D and trimming inferred from the DNA. The table has 200,000 or so clones, approximately 87% seen once; the top ten hold about 20%. Sequencing input: peripheral blood. The source of this sequence is a person aged 70 to 85 with COVID-19, enrolled during active disease.

CDR3 loop: CASALGYTIYF. As DNA, the CDR3 is TGTGCCAGCGCTCTCGGTTACACCATATATTTT. The chain has TRBV7-2 and TRBJ1-3; D uncertain. Germline CDR1 reads SGHTA; CDR2 reads FQGNSA. The CDR3 length is 11 residues. Trimming stripped 8 bases from V and 8 bases from J, with 10 bases between. Full variable domain (missing parts from reference TRBV7-2 and TRBJ1-3): GAGVSQSPSNKVTEKGKDVELRCDPISGHTALYWYRQSLGQGLEFLIYFQGNSAPDKSGLPSDRFSAERTGGSVSTLTIQRTQQEDSAVYLCASALGYTIYFGEGSWLTVV.